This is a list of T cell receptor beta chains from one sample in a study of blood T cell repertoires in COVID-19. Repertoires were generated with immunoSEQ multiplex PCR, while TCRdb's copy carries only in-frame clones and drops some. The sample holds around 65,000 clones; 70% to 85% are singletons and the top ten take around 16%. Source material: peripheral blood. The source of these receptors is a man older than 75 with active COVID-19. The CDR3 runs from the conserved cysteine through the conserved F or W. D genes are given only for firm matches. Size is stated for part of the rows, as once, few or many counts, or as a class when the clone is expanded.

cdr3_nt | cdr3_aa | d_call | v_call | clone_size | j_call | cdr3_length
TGTGCCAGTAGTATTTGGGGGGTAATGAACAATGAGCAGTTCTTC | CASSIWGVMNNEQFF | . | TRBV19 | . | TRBJ2-1 | 15
TGTGCCAGCAGCCAACTAGGGACTACAGGGGGCGAGCAGTACTTC | CASSQLGTTGGEQYF | . | TRBV4-2 | . | TRBJ2-7 | 15
TGTGCCAGCAGCTTTGGGGAGTCAAGCACAGATACGCAGTATTTT | CASSFGESSTDTQYF | . | TRBV5-4 | . | TRBJ2-3 | 15
TGTGCCAGCAGACAACAGGGGGCTGGGAATCAGCCCCAGCATTTT | CASRQQGAGNQPQHF | TRBD1 | TRBV28 | . | TRBJ1-5 | 15
TGTGCCAGCTCACTCCCAGCGGGAGGGTCCTACGAGCAGTACTTC | CASSLPAGGSYEQYF | TRBD2 | TRBV18 | . | TRBJ2-7 | 15
TGTGCCAGCAGAGACACTCTCTCCCCTGCTTTCTTT | CASRDTLSPAFF | . | TRBV27 | . | TRBJ1-1 | 12
TGTGCCAGCCGGGACAGGGCCTATGGCTACACCTTC | CASRDRAYGYTF | TRBD1 | TRBV6-5 | once | TRBJ1-2 | 12
TGTGCCAGCAGCCAGGGACAGGCTGAGACTGAAGCTTTCTTT | CASSQGQAETEAFF | TRBD1 | TRBV5-6 | . | TRBJ1-1 | 14
TGTGCCAGCAGCGTAGGCCGGGACAGCTCCGGAGCTAAAGAGACCCAGTACTTC | CASSVGRDSSGAKETQYF | TRBD1 | TRBV9 | . | TRBJ2-5 | 18
TGTGCCAGCAGCGTAGGCGGAGGAGCCGACAATGAGCAGTTCTTC | CASSVGGGADNEQFF | . | TRBV9 | . | TRBJ2-1 | 15
TGTGCCAGCAGCGCTCACGTTCCAGGGATGGTAGGAGAGGATACGCAGTATTTT | CASSAHVPGMVGEDTQYF | . | TRBV9 | . | TRBJ2-3 | 18
TGTGCCAGCAGCTTAGTCTGGACTAGCGGGGGGGCCCAAGAGACCCAGTACTTC | CASSLVWTSGGAQETQYF | TRBD2 | TRBV7-9 | . | TRBJ2-5 | 18
TGTGCCAGCGGAACAGATAGCAATCAGCCCCAGCATTTT | CASGTDSNQPQHF | . | TRBV5-4 | once | TRBJ1-5 | 13
TGTGCCAGTAGTACCCGGGACAGGGGGCCTAATGGCTACACCTTC | CASSTRDRGPNGYTF | TRBD1 | TRBV19 | . | TRBJ1-2 | 15
TGTGCCAGCAGCCCGTTAGCGTCTAGCACAGATACGCAGTATTTT | CASSPLASSTDTQYF | . | TRBV3-1/TRBV3-2 | . | TRBJ2-3 | 15
TGTGCCAGCAGCCAAGAAGCGGGCAGGGGGGCTGGAAACACCATATATTTT | CASSQEAGRGAGNTIYF | TRBD1 | TRBV4-2 | medium-sized | TRBJ1-3 | 17
TGTGCTAGCAGCCCAGGCTGGGGGGGCCGAGGAAATGAGCAGTTCTTC | CASSPGWGGRGNEQFF | . | TRBV7-7 | . | TRBJ2-1 | 16
TGTGCCAGCAGCGGGGGGGACAGGGACACAGATACGCAGTATTTT | CASSGGDRDTDTQYF | TRBD1 | TRBV9 | . | TRBJ2-3 | 15
TGTGCCAGCAGCAACGGGGGGGCCGCCGGGGAGCTGTTTTTT | CASSNGGAAGELFF | TRBD2 | TRBV6-2/TRBV6-3 | many | TRBJ2-2 | 14
TGCAGCGTTGTGGCCCAGGGAGGGGGGTACACCTTC | CSVVAQGGGYTF | . | TRBV29-1 | . | TRBJ1-2 | 12
TGTGCCAGCTCACCCACAACGACCGGGACAGGGTCCCGCGAGCAGTACTTC | CASSPTTTGTGSREQYF | TRBD1 | TRBV18 | . | TRBJ2-7 | 17
TGTGCCAGCAGCGTTACAGGGGAGGCTAATGAAAAACTGTTTTTT | CASSVTGEANEKLFF | TRBD1 | TRBV5-6 | . | TRBJ1-4 | 15
TGTGCCAGCAGCGTAGGGGGACAGTTCTACGAGCAGTACTTC | CASSVGGQFYEQYF | TRBD1 | TRBV9 | . | TRBJ2-7 | 14
TGTGCCAGCAGCTTAGCGAACTATGGTCGACAGTTTAATTCACCCCTCCACTTT | CASSLANYGRQFNSPLHF | . | TRBV7-2 | . | TRBJ1-6 | 18
TGTGCCAGCAGTGAAATATTCGGGCGGACAGTAATTGAAAAACTGTTTTTT | CASSEIFGRTVIEKLFF | . | TRBV6-1 | many | TRBJ1-4 | 17
TGTGCCAGCAGCGTAGGGGGCATCTCTGGAAACACCATATATTTT | CASSVGGISGNTIYF | . | TRBV9 | once | TRBJ1-3 | 15
TGTGCCAGCAGCCGCCGGACAGCGTGGTCCTACGAGCAGTACTTC | CASSRRTAWSYEQYF | . | TRBV5-4 | . | TRBJ2-7 | 15
TGTGCCAGCAGTGCTCGGAGGAAAGAGACCCAGTACTTC | CASSARRKETQYF | . | TRBV27 | . | TRBJ2-5 | 13
TGTGCCAGCACCCCGACCGGAGCTAACTATGGCTACACCTTC | CASTPTGANYGYTF | . | TRBV7-9 | . | TRBJ1-2 | 14
TGTGCCAGCAGCCAAGACGGGGTCTCTAGCAATCAGCCCCAGCATTTT | CASSQDGVSSNQPQHF | . | TRBV4-2 | . | TRBJ1-5 | 16
TGTGCCAGCAGCTTCCGGGACAGGGGACAAAAAAGTTACAATGAGCAGTTCTTC | CASSFRDRGQKSYNEQFF | TRBD1 | TRBV11-2 | . | TRBJ2-1 | 18
TGTGCCAGCAGTCCTAGCGGGAGGGTTGGTGAGACCCAGTACTTC | CASSPSGRVGETQYF | TRBD2 | TRBV28 | . | TRBJ2-5 | 15
TGTGCCAGCAGCTCTCCCCATTCCGGGACAGGGGACGAGCAGTACTTC | CASSSPHSGTGDEQYF | TRBD1 | TRBV5-4 | . | TRBJ2-7 | 16
TGTGCCAGCAGTCCAGGACAAACCTTCTACGAGCAGTACTTC | CASSPGQTFYEQYF | . | TRBV27 | . | TRBJ2-7 | 14
TGTGCCAGCAGCTTAACGACAGGGAAGGAAGCTTTCTTT | CASSLTTGKEAFF | TRBD1 | TRBV5-4 | . | TRBJ1-1 | 13
TGCGCCAGCAGCCAAGACGAGCGCTTCACCGGGGAGCTGTTTTTT | CASSQDERFTGELFF | . | TRBV4-3 | . | TRBJ2-2 | 15
TGTGCCAGCACCGACAGGGGCCTTAGCACAGATACGCAGTATTTT | CASTDRGLSTDTQYF | TRBD1 | TRBV14 | . | TRBJ2-3 | 15
TGCGCCAGCAGCCGGCGCAGGGGATTCTATGGCTACACCTTC | CASSRRRGFYGYTF | . | TRBV4-3 | few | TRBJ1-2 | 14
TGTGCCTGGAGTGTACCTACTGAGACAAAAAATAATCAGCCCCAGCATTTT | CAWSVPTETKNNQPQHF | . | TRBV30 | . | TRBJ1-5 | 17
TGTGCCAGCAGTTACTACAGGGGGTCCACTGAAGCTTTCTTT | CASSYYRGSTEAFF | TRBD1 | TRBV6-2/TRBV6-3 | many | TRBJ1-1 | 14
TGTGCCATCAGGGGAGGACAGGGGGCCTACGAGCAGTACTTC | CAIRGGQGAYEQYF | TRBD1 | TRBV10-3 | . | TRBJ2-7 | 14
TGTGCCAGCACCCAAGGGGCAGGCTCTGGAAACACCATATATTTT | CASTQGAGSGNTIYF | . | TRBV6-5 | . | TRBJ1-3 | 15